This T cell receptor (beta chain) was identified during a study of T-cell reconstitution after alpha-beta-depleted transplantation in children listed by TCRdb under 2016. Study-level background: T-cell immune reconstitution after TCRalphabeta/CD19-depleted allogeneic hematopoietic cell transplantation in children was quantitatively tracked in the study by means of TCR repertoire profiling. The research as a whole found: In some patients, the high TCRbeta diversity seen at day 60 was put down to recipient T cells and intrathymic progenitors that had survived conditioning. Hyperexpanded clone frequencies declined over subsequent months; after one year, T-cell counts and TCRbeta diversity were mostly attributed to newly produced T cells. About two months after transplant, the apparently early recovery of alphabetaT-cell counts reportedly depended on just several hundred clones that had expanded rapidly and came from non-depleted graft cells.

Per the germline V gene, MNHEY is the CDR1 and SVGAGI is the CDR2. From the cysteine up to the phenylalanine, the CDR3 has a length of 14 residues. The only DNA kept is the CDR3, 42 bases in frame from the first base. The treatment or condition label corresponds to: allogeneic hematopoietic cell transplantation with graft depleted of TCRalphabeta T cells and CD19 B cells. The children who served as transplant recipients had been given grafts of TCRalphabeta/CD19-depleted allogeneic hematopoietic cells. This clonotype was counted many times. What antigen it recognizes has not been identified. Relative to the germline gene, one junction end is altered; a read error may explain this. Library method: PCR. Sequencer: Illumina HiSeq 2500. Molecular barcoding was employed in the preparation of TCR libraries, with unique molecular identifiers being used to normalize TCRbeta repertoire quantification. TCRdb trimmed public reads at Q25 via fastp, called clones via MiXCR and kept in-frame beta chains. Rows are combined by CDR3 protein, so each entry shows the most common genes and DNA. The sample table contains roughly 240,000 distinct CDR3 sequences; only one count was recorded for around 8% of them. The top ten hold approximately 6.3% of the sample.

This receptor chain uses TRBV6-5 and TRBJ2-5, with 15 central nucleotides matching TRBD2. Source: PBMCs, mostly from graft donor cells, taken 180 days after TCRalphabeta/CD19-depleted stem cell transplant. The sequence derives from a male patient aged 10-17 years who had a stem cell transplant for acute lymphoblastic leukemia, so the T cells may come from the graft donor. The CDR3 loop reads CASSYSKGLAGGPF. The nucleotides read TGTGCCAGCAGTTACTCGAAGGGACTAGCGGGGGGCCCGTTC.